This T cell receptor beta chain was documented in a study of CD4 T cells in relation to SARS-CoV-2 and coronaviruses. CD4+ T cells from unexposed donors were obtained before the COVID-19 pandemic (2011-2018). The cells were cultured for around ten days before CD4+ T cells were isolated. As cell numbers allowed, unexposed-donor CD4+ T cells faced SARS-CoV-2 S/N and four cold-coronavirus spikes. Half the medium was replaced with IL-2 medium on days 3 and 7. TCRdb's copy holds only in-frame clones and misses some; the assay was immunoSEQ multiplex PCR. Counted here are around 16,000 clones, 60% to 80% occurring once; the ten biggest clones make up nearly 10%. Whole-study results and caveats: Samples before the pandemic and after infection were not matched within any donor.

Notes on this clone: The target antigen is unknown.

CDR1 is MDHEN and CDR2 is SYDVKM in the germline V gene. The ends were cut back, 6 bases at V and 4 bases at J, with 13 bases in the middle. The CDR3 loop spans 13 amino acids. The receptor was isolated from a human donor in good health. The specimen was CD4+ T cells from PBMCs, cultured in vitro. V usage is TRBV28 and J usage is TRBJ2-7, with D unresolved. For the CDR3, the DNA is TGTGCCAGCAGCCCAGAGGCGTATTACGAGCAGTACTTC. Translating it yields CASSPEAYYEQYF.